This T cell receptor (beta chain) was identified during a study of cytomegalovirus exposure and HLA in healthy donors. Study background: About 77 million unique TCRs from HLA-typed donors made up an early data release.

Study-level results: For most subjects, TCR beta sequences were reported to predict HLA-A and HLA-B alleles with accuracy.

The germline CDR1 and CDR2 sequences are SGHRS and YFSETQ. CDR3 length: 13 amino acids. 13 Jbeta primers and 60 Vbeta primers were used for the PCR. Using immunoSEQ multiplex PCR, the repertoire was profiled, and TCRdb retains in-frame clones only, with some absent. The sample totals around 30,000 clones. Remarks on this clone: Its specificity is unknown. Germline is not matched at one junction end, which may reflect a read error.

The J gene is TRBJ2-1, the V gene TRBV5-1; D ambiguous. The sample comprised PBMCs. The receptor comes from a man younger than 40 in good health and CMV-seronegative. The CDR3 is CASSPVSDNEQFF. The DNA of the CDR3 is TGCGCCAGCAGTCCGGTCTCCGACAATGAGCAGTTCTTC.